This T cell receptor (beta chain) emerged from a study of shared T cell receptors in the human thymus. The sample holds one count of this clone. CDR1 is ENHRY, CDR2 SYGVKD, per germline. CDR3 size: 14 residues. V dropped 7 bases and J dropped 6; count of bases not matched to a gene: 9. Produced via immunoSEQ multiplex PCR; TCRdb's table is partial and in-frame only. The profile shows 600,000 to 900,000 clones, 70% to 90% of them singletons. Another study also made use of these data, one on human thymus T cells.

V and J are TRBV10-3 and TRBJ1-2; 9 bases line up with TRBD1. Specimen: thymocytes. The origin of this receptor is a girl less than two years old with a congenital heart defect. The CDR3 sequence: CAITGRDRVDGYTF. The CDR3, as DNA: TGTGCCATCACGGGTCGGGACAGGGTTGATGGCTACACCTTC.